The 2 T cell receptor beta chains listed next were all sequenced from one sample in a study of beta chain features in type 1 diabetes. Expressed TCRB transcripts got sequenced, as all isolated RNA was reverse transcribed. The method was immunoSEQ multiplex PCR; TCRdb's version includes in-frame clones alone and lacks a portion of them. The table has 900,000 or so clones, roughly a sixth seen once. Sequenced material: naive CD4+ T cells from blood. These receptors came from a woman under 30 in good health.

The chain has TRBV11-1 and TRBJ2-1, with TRBD1 matching over 7 bases. V gave up 1 base and J gave up 4 bases; unmatched junction bases: 7. Germline CDR1 is SGHAT and CDR2 is FQDESV (reference sequence). CDR3 size: 16 residues. The DNA for the CDR3 is TGTGCCAGCAGCTTAGAAGGGGACAGCACATACAATGAGCAGTTCTTC. It encodes CASSLEGDSTYNEQFF.

This sequence joins TRBV6-6 and TRBJ2-6; no definite D call. The V end lost 5 bases, the J end lost 12 bases, and 11 bases lay between the germline ends. The CDR3 runs 12 residues. The germline gives CDR1 MNHNY, CDR2 SVGAGI (reference sequence). CDR3 DNA: TGTGCCAGCAGTGAGGTAGGGCCCGTCCTGACTTTC. Encoded protein: CASSEVGPVLTF.